A single sample is the source of the 27 T cell receptor beta chains below, sequenced in a study of shared clonotypes between healthy human individuals. TCRdb's copy holds only in-frame clones and misses some; the assay was immunoSEQ multiplex PCR. The repertoire has about 2.4 million clones, 80% to 95% of them found once; the top ten carry roughly 0.39%. Sequenced material: naive CD4+ T cells from PBMCs. Subset: CD45RA+ positively selected. The receptors were gathered from a man aged 18-30 years in good health. Some clones in this sample may be carry-over from other donors' samples.

The chain is built from TRBV6-6 and TRBJ1-2; D is perhaps TRBD1 (5 bases). The CDR3 is made up of 15 amino acids. Germline V gives CDR1 MNHNY, CDR2 SVGAGI (reference sequence). V lost 2 bases to trimming and J lost 2 bases, with 12 bases between them. The CDR3 DNA sequence: TGTGCCAGCAGTTACCCCCTGGGGGGGAACTATGGCTACACCTTC. It codes for CASSYPLGGNYGYTF.

The CDR3: CASQGRASNQPQHF. The CDR3 bases are TGTGCCAGTCAGGGACGGGCCAGCAATCAGCCCCAGCATTTT. V is TRBV19 and J is TRBJ1-5, with D tentatively TRBD1 (5 bases). V was pared by 8 bases and J by 1 base, with 12 bases between. The CDR3 is made up of 14 amino acids. Germline V gene sequence: CDR1 LNHDA, CDR2 SQIVND (reference sequence).

A word on this clone: The sample carries other DNA sequences with the same CDR3. CDR3 sequence: CSARGNIQYF. The CDR3 bases are TGCAGTGCTAGGGGAAACATTCAGTACTTC. This rearrangement joins TRBV20-1 to TRBJ2-4, with D hard to call. Trimming stripped 3 bases from V and 6 bases from J, with 3 bases between. This CDR3 contains 10 residues. Germline V gene data show CDR1 as DFQATT and CDR2 as SNEGSKA (reference sequence).

The chain joins TRBV11-1 to TRBJ2-1; D remains ambiguous. CDR1 is SGHAT, CDR2 FQDESV, per germline (reference sequence). The CDR3 has 13 residues. Between the trimmed V and J ends, which lost 1 base and 15 bases, there was a span of 16 bases. The CDR3 DNA follows: TGTGCCAGCAGCTTAGAACGCGGATCACGACCGTTCTTC. Protein product: CASSLERGSRPFF.

V gene TRBV29-1 combines with J gene TRBJ2-1; 10 bases align to TRBD2. The CDR3 runs 14 residues. Germline loops: CDR1 SQVTM, CDR2 ANQGSEA. The V gene end was trimmed by 6 bases and the J gene end by 6 bases; junction bases not matched to a gene: 8. CDR3 sequence reads: CSVARRLAGNEQFF. CDR3 nucleotides: TGCAGCGTCGCCCGGCGACTAGCGGGCAATGAGCAGTTCTTC.

The chain joins TRBV5-4 to TRBJ2-2; TRBD1 might be the D (6 bases). V lost 3 bases and J 1 base, leaving 13 bases between the germline ends. This CDR3 comprises 16 residues. Germline V CDR1 and CDR2: SGHNT, YYREEE (reference sequence). The CDR3 coding sequence is TGTGCCAGCAGCTCTTCCGGGACAATGAACACCGGGGAGCTGTTTTTT. Translated: CASSSSGTMNTGELFF.

The gene calls are TRBV6-6 and TRBJ1-2; the match to TRBD1 covers 12 bases. Germline values: CDR1 MNHNY, CDR2 SVGAGI (reference sequence). The CDR3 length is 14 residues. V lost 5 bases and J lost 7; bases outside the gene matches: 5. Written as DNA, the CDR3 is TGTGCCAGCAGTAAGGGACAGGGGGCGCTTGGCTACACCTTC. Protein sequence: CASSKGQGALGYTF.

This clone was recorded a few times. This chain uses TRBV10-2 with TRBJ1-6; 7 nucleotides align to TRBD1. CDR3 length equals 15 residues. V shed 6 bases and J 8 bases; nucleotides not matched to a gene: 10. Germline assignment: CDR1 WSHSY and CDR2 SAAADI. CDR3 residues: CASSVLTGTDSPLHF. The DNA for the CDR3 is TGCGCCAGCAGCGTCCTGACAGGGACGGATTCACCCCTCCACTTT.

The CDR3 region has the DNA TGTGCCATCAGTGGGGACAGGCAGAACACTGAAGCTTTCTTT. Its protein is CAISGDRQNTEAFF. This chain joins TRBV10-3 and TRBJ1-1; 8 positions agree with TRBD1. The CDR3 covers 14 residues. Unmatched junction bases numbered 2, after V lost 4 bases and J lost 1 base. Germline CDR1 reads ENHRY; CDR2 reads SYGVKD.

CDR3 protein: CASSSLGTGVGVTQYF. In DNA form, the CDR3 reads TGTGCCAGCAGTAGCCTTGGGACAGGGGTTGGGGTGACCCAGTACTTC. The chain recombines TRBV28 with TRBJ2-5, with 10 bases fitting TRBD1. CDR1 MDHEN and CDR2 SYDVKM come from the germline V gene. The CDR3 runs to 16 residues. V lost 5 bases and J lost 7; bases outside the gene matches: 13.

In nucleotides, the CDR3 is TGCGCCAGCAGCGTATGGACTAGCGGGAGTTCGAAGACCCAGTACTTC. As protein: CASSVWTSGSSKTQYF. V and J are TRBV5-1 and TRBJ2-5; TRBD2 aligns across 13 bases. This CDR3 comprises 16 residues. V dropped 4 bases and J dropped 6; count of bases not matched to a gene: 9. The V gene's germline CDR1 is SGHRS and CDR2 YFSETQ.

This rearrangement joins TRBV7-3 to TRBJ2-1; 8 bases are shared with TRBD1. V lost 2 bases to trimming and J lost 7 bases; unmatched junction nucleotides: 7. The CDR3 has 15 amino acids. Germline CDR1 reads SGHTA; CDR2 reads FQGTGA. CDR3 amino acids: CASSLLQGAWNEQFF. The CDR3 coding sequence is TGTGCCAGCAGCTTACTCCAGGGGGCGTGGAATGAGCAGTTCTTC.

The chain's CDR3 is CASSVTGGHNEQFF. The CDR3 nucleotides read TGTGCCAGCAGCGTGACAGGGGGCCACAATGAGCAGTTCTTC. The chain recombines TRBV7-6 with TRBJ2-1; the match to TRBD1 covers 10 bases. From germline, CDR1 is SGHVS and CDR2 FNYEAQ. The CDR3 is 14 residues long. J was trimmed by 5 bases and V by 5 bases; bases with no gene match: 3.

In regard to this clone: Within the sample, other DNA sequences also encode this same CDR3. V gene TRBV6-1 combines with J gene TRBJ2-7; TRBD1 aligns across 10 bases. V lost 6 bases and J lost 4; bases outside the gene matches: 3. This CDR3 has 13 residues. The germline V gene has CDR1 MNHNS and CDR2 SASEGT. In DNA form, the CDR3 reads TGTGCCAGCAGGACAGGGGGCTCTTACGAGCAGTACTTC. It specifies CASRTGGSYEQYF.

This chain connects TRBV4-1 to TRBJ2-7, with D perhaps matching TRBD1 (6 bases). Germline V gene sequence: CDR1 MGHRA, CDR2 YSYEKL. Trimming took off 0 bases at V and 2 bases at J, with 29 bases between the two ends. This CDR3 is built from 21 residues. The CDR3 sequence is CASSQERGTYTKGQRPYEQYF. The CDR3 DNA follows: TGCGCCAGCAGCCAAGAAAGGGGGACCTATACGAAAGGACAGAGACCCTACGAGCAGTACTTC.

The chain employs TRBV5-1 and TRBJ2-1, with TRBD1 identical over 9 bases. Germline V gives CDR1 SGHRS, CDR2 YFSETQ. Unmatched junction bases numbered 6, after V lost 0 bases and J lost 8 bases. The CDR3 is 15 amino acids. CDR3 bases: TGCGCCAGCAGCTTGGAGGGGACAGGGTTCGATGAGCAGTTCTTC. Translating it yields CASSLEGTGFDEQFF.

This rearrangement joins TRBV7-7 to TRBJ2-2, with TRBD2 identical over 7 bases. Germline CDR1 and CDR2: SSHAT and FNYEAQ (reference sequence). The V segment lost 5 bases and the J segment 0 bases; nucleotides outside the gene matches: 3. The CDR3 has 15 amino acids. The CDR3 DNA reads as TGTGCCAGCAGCCCGAGCGGGACGAACACCGGGGAGCTGTTTTTT. Translating gives CASSPSGTNTGELFF.

The J gene is TRBJ2-1, the V gene TRBV11-2, with D tentatively TRBD1 or TRBD2 (6 bases each). Trimming took 2 bases from V and 9 from J, leaving 17 bases between them. The CDR3 covers 15 residues. The germline gives CDR1 SGHAT, CDR2 FQNNGV. CDR3 coding DNA: TGTGCCAGCAGCTTACTCGGGGGCGCGATCGGTGAGCAGTTCTTC. This encodes CASSLLGGAIGEQFF.

The chain is built from TRBV6-5 and TRBJ2-1; 7 nucleotides line up with TRBD2. J was trimmed by 7 bases and V by 5 bases; bases with no gene match: 8. This CDR3 comprises 14 residues. The germline V gene has CDR1 MNHEY and CDR2 SVGAGI. CDR3: CASSPTSPRNEQFF. As DNA, the CDR3 is TGTGCCAGCAGTCCGACTAGCCCTCGGAATGAGCAGTTCTTC.

This clone was recorded only once. The chain recombines TRBV4-3 with TRBJ1-4, with D perhaps matching TRBD1 (6 bases). This CDR3 is 17 amino acids long. The V and J ends lost 0 bases and 8 bases respectively, with 19 bases between them. Germline V gene data show CDR1 as LGHNA and CDR2 as YSLEER. DNA of the CDR3: TGCGCCAGCAGCCAAGATCTTGGACAGCCAGACAAAGAAAAACTGTTTTTT. Its translation: CASSQDLGQPDKEKLFF.

This chain joins TRBV23-1 and TRBJ2-4, with TRBD1 matching over 10 bases. TRBV23-1 belongs to the ORF category, with a function that is uncertain. The CDR3 is 14 residues long. After removal of 7 bases from V and 5 bases from J, the junction contained 5 bases not matched to a gene. CDR3 sequence (DNA): TGCGCCAGCACTCCCGGGACAGGGGAAAACATTCAGTACTTC. Amino acids: CASTPGTGENIQYF.

This sequence joins TRBV5-5 and TRBJ2-7; no firm D call. Germline V gene lookup returns CDR1 SGHKS and CDR2 YYEKEE (reference sequence). The CDR3 length is 14 residues. Deletions cut 0 bases from V and 3 bases from J, with 10 bases between. CDR3 amino acids: CASSLGQTNYEQYF. In DNA, the CDR3 is TGTGCCAGCAGCTTGGGGCAGACCAACTACGAGCAGTACTTC.

The chain is built from TRBV2 and TRBJ1-2, with unresolved D. CDR1 SNHLY and CDR2 FYNNEI come from the germline V gene. Trimming pared 6 bases from V and 8 bases from J, leaving 10 bases between. The CDR3 contains 11 residues. The CDR3 region has the DNA TGTGCCAGCAGCGAGGTCGGAGGCTACACCTTC. Protein sequence: CASSEVGGYTF.

This chain joins TRBV9 and TRBJ2-5, with 13 bases matching TRBD2. This CDR3 spans 16 amino acids. V shed 4 bases, J shed 10 bases, and the junction held 13 bases outside the gene matches. Germline V gene sequence: CDR1 SGDLS, CDR2 YYNGEE. CDR3 nucleotides: TGTGCCAGCAGCAAAGGGGGACTAGCGGGAAAGGGGGACCAGTACTTC. It yields the protein CASSKGGLAGKGDQYF.

As to this clone: Other DNA sequences within the sample encode an identical CDR3. The gene calls are TRBV2 and TRBJ2-3, with D uncertain. V was shortened by 5 bases and J by 4 bases, with 4 bases between the two germline ends. This CDR3 region has 11 residues. Germline loops: CDR1 SNHLY, CDR2 FYNNEI. In DNA, the CDR3 is TGTGCCAGCAGTCCCGCAGATACGCAGTATTTT. The encoded protein is CASSPADTQYF. Filled out from reference TRBV2 and TRBJ2-3, the complete variable domain reads EPEVTQTPSHQVTQMGQEVILRCVPISNHLYFYWYRQILGQKVEFLVSFYNNEISEKSEIFDDQFSVERPDGSNFTLKIRSTKLEDSAMYFCASSPADTQYFGPGTRLTVL.

This clone was counted only a few times. V is TRBV10-3 and J is TRBJ1-1, with D possibly matching TRBD1 (6 bases). Between the trimmed V and J ends, which lost 1 base and 4 bases, there was a span of 10 bases. The CDR3 spans 14 residues. The germline V gene encodes CDR1 ENHRY and CDR2 SYGVKD. The CDR3 DNA is TGTGCCATCAGTGAGTTACAGGGCTTCACTGAAGCTTTCTTT. It codes for CAISELQGFTEAFF.

This clone appeared once. The chain links TRBV7-6 to TRBJ2-1; 10 bases are a match to TRBD2. The V and J ends lost 5 bases and 7 bases, in that order; junction bases with no gene match: 11. Germline loops: CDR1 SGHVS, CDR2 FNYEAQ. The CDR3 is made up of 16 amino acids. The CDR3 coding sequence is TGTGCCAGCAGCCTTGTAGCGGGAGGCGGTCGGAATGAGCAGTTCTTC. It yields the protein CASSLVAGGGRNEQFF.